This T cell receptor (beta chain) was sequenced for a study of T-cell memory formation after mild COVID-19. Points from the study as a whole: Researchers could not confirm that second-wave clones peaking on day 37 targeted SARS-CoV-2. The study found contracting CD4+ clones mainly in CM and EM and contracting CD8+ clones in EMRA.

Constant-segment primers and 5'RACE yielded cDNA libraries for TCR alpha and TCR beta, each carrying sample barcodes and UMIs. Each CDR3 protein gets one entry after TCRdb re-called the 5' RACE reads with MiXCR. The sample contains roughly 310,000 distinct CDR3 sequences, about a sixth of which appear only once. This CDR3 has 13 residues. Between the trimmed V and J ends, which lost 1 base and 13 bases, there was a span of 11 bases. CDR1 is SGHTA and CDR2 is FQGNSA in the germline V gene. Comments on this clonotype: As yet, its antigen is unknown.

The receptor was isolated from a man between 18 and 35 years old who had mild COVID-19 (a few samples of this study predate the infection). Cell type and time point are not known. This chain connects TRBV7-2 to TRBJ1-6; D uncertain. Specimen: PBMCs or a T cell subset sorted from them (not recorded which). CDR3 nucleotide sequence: TGTGCCAGCAGCTTAGAAAGCCCGTTTCCCCTCCACTTT. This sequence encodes CASSLESPFPLHF.